This TCR beta chain appears in the sequencing data of a study of T cell repertoires in ileal Crohn's disease. Study background: Less than 45% were active smokers at surgery; median disease duration was 7.9 years. Postoperative therapy was given to about half: roughly twelve thiopurines, about 20 anti-TNF agents.

Assay used: immunoSEQ multiplex PCR; TCRdb lists only in-frame clones, some missing. The sample shows some 2,100 clones, nearly 98% of them seen only once. This clone was seen a single time. Its target is unknown. Whole-study results and caveats: Every patient over 26.8% clonality showed endoscopic recurrence. Mucosal expansions were suggested to be mainly CD8 T cells.

The source is an adult with Crohn's disease. Sequenced material: ileal tissue.

CDR3 sequence: CASSIIGGRKNEKLFF. The CDR3 DNA reads TGTGCCAGCAGCATAATTGGGGGCAGGAAGAATGAAAAACTGTTTTTT. The chain joins TRBV11-2 to TRBJ1-4, with D perhaps matching TRBD1 (6 bases). V lost 5 bases and J 5 bases, leaving 18 bases between the germline ends. The CDR3 contains 16 residues. Germline CDR1 and CDR2: SGHAT and FQNNGV.